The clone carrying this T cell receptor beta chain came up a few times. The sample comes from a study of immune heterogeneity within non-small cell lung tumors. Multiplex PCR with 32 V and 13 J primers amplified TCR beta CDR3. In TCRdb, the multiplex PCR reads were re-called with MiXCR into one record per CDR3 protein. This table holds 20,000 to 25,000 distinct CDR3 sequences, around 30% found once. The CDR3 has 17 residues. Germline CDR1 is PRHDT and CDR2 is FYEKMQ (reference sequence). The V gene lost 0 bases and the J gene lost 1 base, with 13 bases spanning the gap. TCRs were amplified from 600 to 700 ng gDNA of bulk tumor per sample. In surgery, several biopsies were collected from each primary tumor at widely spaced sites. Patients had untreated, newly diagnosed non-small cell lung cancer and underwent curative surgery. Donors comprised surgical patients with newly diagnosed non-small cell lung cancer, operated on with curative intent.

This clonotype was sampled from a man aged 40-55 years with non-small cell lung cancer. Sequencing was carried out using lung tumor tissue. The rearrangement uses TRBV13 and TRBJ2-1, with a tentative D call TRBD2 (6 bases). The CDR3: CASSLGDKRGSYNEQFF. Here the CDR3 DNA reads TGTGCCAGCAGCTTAGGGGACAAACGGGGGTCCTACAATGAGCAGTTCTTC.